This T cell receptor beta chain comes out of a study of blood T cell repertoires in COVID-19. Whole-study context: Samples taken during acute and convalescent COVID-19 were collected in the United States, Italy and Spain. Nucleic acid was either cDNA or gDNA, and it came from T cells, B-cell-depleted T cells, or PBMCs.

Seattle cases were enrolled at active infection and followed longitudinally. Methods used by the authors: Reference gene primers were amplified, and this amplification served to estimate nucleated cell counts. Generated by immunoSEQ multiplex PCR, the TCRdb table keeps only in-frame clones and is missing some. V, J and clone size reflect that table, while D and trimming were determined from the DNA. The sample consists of around 440,000 clones, approximately 89% of them appearing once. The source is a woman aged 50 to 65 with COVID-19, enrolled during active disease. What was sequenced was peripheral blood.

CDR3 sequence (DNA): TGTGCCAGTAGTAAGGGACTAGCGGGGGGTCAGGACACCGGGGAGCTGTTTTTT. It is translated as CASSKGLAGGQDTGELFF. This sequence joins TRBV19 and TRBJ2-2; 15 positions agree with TRBD2. Germline V gene sequence: CDR1 LNHDA, CDR2 SQIVND (reference sequence). The length of the CDR3 is 18 residues. The V and J ends lost 4 bases and 3 bases, in that order; junction bases with no gene match: 6.